These T cell receptor beta chains were read from a single sample in a study of control samples from healthy donors and cancer patients. Generated by immunoSEQ multiplex PCR, the TCRdb table keeps only in-frame clones and is missing some. The profile shows over 110,000 clones, 88% of them singletons. Sequenced: blood. The receptors shown here come from a woman aged 25 to 39 in good health. CDR3s include the opening cysteine and the closing phenylalanine or tryptophan. The D gene is left open where the match is weak. Clone size is shown for a subset of rows, as once, few, many or a class of expanded clone.

clone_size,d_call,v_call,j_call,cdr3_nt,cdr3_aa
once,.,TRBV6-1,TRBJ1-6,TGTGCCAGCAGTGAAGGTCCACCGGGGAACAATTCACCCCTCCACTTT,CASSEGPPGNNSPLHF
.,TRBD1,TRBV28,TRBJ1-5,TGTGCCAGCACGATAGGCGGGACAGGGTATCTAATAACTCAGCCCCAGCATTTT,CASTIGGTGYLITQPQHF
.,.,TRBV9,TRBJ2-7,TGTGCCAGCAGCTCCCGGGTCGCTGGGGAGCAGTACTTC,CASSSRVAGEQYF
.,TRBD2,TRBV7-2,TRBJ2-1,TGTGCCAGCAGCTTAAGGGGGACTAGCGGGAGTGAGCAGTTCTTC,CASSLRGTSGSEQFF
once,.,TRBV10-3,TRBJ2-3,TGTGCCATCAGTGCCCCCCTGGGGGGCGGGCGGGAGATGGCAGATACGCAGTATTTT,CAISAPLGGGREMADTQYF
.,TRBD2,TRBV6-5,TRBJ2-7,TGTGCCAGCAGGTGGACTAGCGGGAGTTTACACGAGCAGTACTTC,CASRWTSGSLHEQYF
.,TRBD1,TRBV30,TRBJ1-1,TGTGCGACGGACAGGGTTTTTGGGGCTTTCTTT,CATDRVFGAFF
.,.,TRBV5-6,TRBJ1-5,TGTGCCAGCACCTGGGGCAGGGGTGGTCAGCCCCAGCATTTT,CASTWGRGGQPQHF
.,.,TRBV20-1,TRBJ1-1,TGCAGCGACACAGGAAGGACTGAAGCTTTCTTT,CSDTGRTEAFF
.,TRBD1,TRBV29-1,TRBJ2-2,TGCAGCGTTGGGGGTTCACAGGGGCGAGGGGAGTTGTTTTTT,CSVGGSQGRGELFF
.,TRBD1,TRBV16,TRBJ1-2,TGTGCCAGCAGCCAGGCCACAGGGGGCCGTGTCTATGGCTACACCTTC,CASSQATGGRVYGYTF
few,TRBD1,TRBV5-6,TRBJ2-7,TGTGCCAGCAGCCCAAGGGACAGGGAGACCTACGAGCAGTACTTC,CASSPRDRETYEQYF
.,.,TRBV28,TRBJ2-7,TGTGCCAGCAAACAGGACGGGGCTGACGAGCAGTACTTC,CASKQDGADEQYF